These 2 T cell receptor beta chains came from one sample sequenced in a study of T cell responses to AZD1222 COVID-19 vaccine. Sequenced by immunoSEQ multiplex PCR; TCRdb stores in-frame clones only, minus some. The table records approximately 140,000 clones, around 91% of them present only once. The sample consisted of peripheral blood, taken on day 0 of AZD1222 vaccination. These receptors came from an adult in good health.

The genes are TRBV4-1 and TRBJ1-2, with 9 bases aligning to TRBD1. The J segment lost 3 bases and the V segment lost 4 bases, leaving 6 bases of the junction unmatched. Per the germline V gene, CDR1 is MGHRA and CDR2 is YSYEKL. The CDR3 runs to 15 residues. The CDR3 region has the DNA TGCGCCAGCAGCCGATGGACAGGGGTGGACTATGGCTACACCTTC. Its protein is CASSRWTGVDYGYTF.

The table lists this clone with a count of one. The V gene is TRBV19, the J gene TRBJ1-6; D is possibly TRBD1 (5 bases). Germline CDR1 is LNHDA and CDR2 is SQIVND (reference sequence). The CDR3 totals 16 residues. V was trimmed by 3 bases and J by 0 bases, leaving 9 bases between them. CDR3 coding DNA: TGTGCCAGTAGTATCGAGGGGCACTCCTATAATTCACCCCTCCACTTT. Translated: CASSIEGHSYNSPLHF.